This TCR beta chain is from a study of PD-1 blockade in classical Hodgkin lymphoma. Study-wide points: Patients newly diagnosed and complete responders had comparable baseline diversity.

The assay was immunoSEQ multiplex PCR, and TCRdb's table has in-frame clones only and misses some. The data hold around 25,000 clones, with 65% to 85% observed a single time. Every single patient, without exception, relapsed after autologous stem cell transplantation, and brentuximab vedotin exposure varied. Purification of CD4+ T cells from thawed PBMCs was achieved by magnetic negative selection. Trimming pared 6 bases from V and 9 bases from J, leaving 21 bases between. Germline lookup yields CDR1 LGHNT and CDR2 FRNRAP. The CDR3 consists of 15 residues. Regarding this clone: Its antigen is unknown.

The sample here was CD4+ T cells from blood, taken at baseline. The clonotype comes from a human donor with classical Hodgkin lymphoma. The chain couples TRBV12-5 to TRBJ1-5; D not certain. The CDR3 region has the DNA TGTGCTAGTGGGTCTCAGGCCGGACGGTTAGGGCCCCAGCATTTT. Translating it yields CASGSQAGRLGPQHF.